This entry is about one TCR beta chain. The PCR used 60 Vbeta and 13 Jbeta primers. Method: immunoSEQ multiplex PCR; TCRdb's copy keeps in-frame clones and lacks some. The table shows around 130,000 clones, with about 79% occurring only once. The source of the sample is a study of cytomegalovirus exposure and HLA in healthy donors. The J segment lost 0 bases and the V segment lost 1 base, leaving 6 bases of the junction unmatched. There are 17 residues in the CDR3. From germline, CDR1 is ENHRY and CDR2 SYGVKD. This sequence joins TRBV10-3 and TRBJ1-2; 9 bases fit TRBD1. The specimen was PBMCs. The sequence derives from a woman aged 18 to 35 in good health and CMV-seropositive. CDR3 amino acids: CAISELPTGGTNYGYTF. The CDR3 nucleotides are TGTGCCATCAGTGAGTTGCCGACAGGGGGTACTAACTATGGCTACACCTTC.